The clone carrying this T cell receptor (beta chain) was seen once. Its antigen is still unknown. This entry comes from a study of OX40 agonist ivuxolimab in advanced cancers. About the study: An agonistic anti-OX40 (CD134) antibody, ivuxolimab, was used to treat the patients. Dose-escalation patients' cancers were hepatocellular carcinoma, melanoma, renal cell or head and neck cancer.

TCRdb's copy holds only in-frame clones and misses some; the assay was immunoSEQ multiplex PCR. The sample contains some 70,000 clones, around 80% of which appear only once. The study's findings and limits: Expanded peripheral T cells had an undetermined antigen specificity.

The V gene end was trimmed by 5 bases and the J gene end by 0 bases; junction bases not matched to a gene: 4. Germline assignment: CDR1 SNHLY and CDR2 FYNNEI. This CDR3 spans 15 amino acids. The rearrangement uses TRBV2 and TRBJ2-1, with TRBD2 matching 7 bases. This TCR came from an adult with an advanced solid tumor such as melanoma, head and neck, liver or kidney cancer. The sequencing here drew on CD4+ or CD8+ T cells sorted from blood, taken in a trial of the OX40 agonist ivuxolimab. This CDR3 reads CASSSSGSSYNEQFF. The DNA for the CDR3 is TGTGCCAGCAGTTCTAGCGGAAGCTCCTACAATGAGCAGTTCTTC.